Included here is one TCR beta chain sequence, with context. The antigen is undetermined. This record belongs to a study of cytomegalovirus exposure and HLA in healthy donors. Whole-study findings and limits: By HLA locus, TCR association rates varied in a later analysis, with DRB1 showing the most and HLA-C the fewest. Through in vitro validation, a few CMV-associated chains were shown to be specific for CMV antigens. Previous analysis showed most TCR beta V segments were productive about 87% or about 30% of the time. After further analysis at a later stage, around 17,000 TCR beta sequences were associated with HLA alleles at 0.05 false discovery rate.

Use of 60 Vbeta and 13 Jbeta primers characterized the PCR. Sequenced by immunoSEQ multiplex PCR; TCRdb stores in-frame clones only, minus some. There are 250,000 to 300,000 clones in the sample; about 93% occur only once, and less than 2% lies in the top ten. The receptor's source is a girl under 10 years old in good health and CMV-seronegative. Sequenced material: PBMCs.

For the CDR3, the DNA is TGTGCCAGCAGCTTAGGGTATAGGACAGGGGTGACTGAAGCTTTCTTT. Translation gives CASSLGYRTGVTEAFF. J is TRBJ1-1 and V is TRBV7-8; 9 bases agree with TRBD1. J lost 5 bases, V lost 1 base, and 8 bases had no gene match. This CDR3 comprises 16 residues. Germline V CDR1 and CDR2: SGHVS, FQNEAQ. The complete variable domain, with remaining parts taken from reference TRBV7-8 and TRBJ1-1, reads GAGVSQSPRYKVAKRGQDVALRCDPISGHVSLFWYQQALGQGPEFLTYFQNEAQLDKSGLPSDRFFAERPEGSVSTLKIQRTQQEDSAVYLCASSLGYRTGVTEAFFGQGTRLTVV.